A single sample is the source of the 5 T cell receptor beta chains below, sequenced in a study of regulatory and conventional T cells in RAG deficiency. TCRdb's copy holds only in-frame clones and misses some; the assay was immunoSEQ multiplex PCR. The sample has roughly 20,000 clones; 87% are singletons. The sorted regulatory T cells were CD4+, CD25-high and CD127-low, with genomic DNA sequenced. These sequences were also reported in another study, on regulatory T cells. Per that paper: Amplification used 52 TRBV primers and 13 TRBJ primers.

Sequenced material: Tregs sorted from blood. The receptors stem from a human donor in good health.

The J gene is TRBJ2-6, the V gene TRBV5-4; the match to TRBD1 covers 7 bases. Looked up from germline, CDR1 is SGHNT and CDR2 is YYREEE (reference sequence). After removal of 4 bases from V and 0 bases from J, the junction contained 16 bases not matched to a gene. This CDR3 contains 20 residues. CDR3 loop: CASSKGAPGLLYSGANVLTF. The CDR3 bases are TGTGCCAGCAGCAAGGGGGCCCCCGGACTTCTGTACTCTGGGGCCAACGTCCTGACTTTC.

This chain uses TRBV6-1 with TRBJ2-7, with D possibly being TRBD2 (6 bases). The CDR3 is 14 residues long. Germline CDR1 and CDR2: MNHNS and SASEGT. Trimming removed 9 bases at V and 0 bases at J, with 15 bases between. The DNA of the CDR3 is TGTGCCAGTAGGTTGGGCGGGGCCTCCTACGAGCAGTACTTC. It is translated as CASRLGGASYEQYF.

The chain links TRBV28 to TRBJ1-5; TRBD1 might be the D (6 bases). The CDR3 has 12 amino acids. From germline, CDR1 is MDHEN and CDR2 SYDVKM. V was cut by 9 bases and J by 1 base, with 7 bases left in between. The CDR3 DNA is TGTGCCAGTACAGGGAGCAATCAGCCCCAGCATTTT. Its translation is CASTGSNQPQHF.

The V and J genes are TRBV6-6 and TRBJ2-7; no reliable D call. The length of the CDR3 is 14 residues. Per germline, CDR1 MNHNY and CDR2 SVGAGI (reference sequence). V was shortened by 2 bases and J by 3 bases, with 11 bases between the two germline ends. The CDR3: CASSYELRIYEQYF. Here the CDR3 DNA reads TGTGCCAGCAGTTACGAACTAAGGATCTACGAGCAGTACTTC.

This clone appeared a single time. The chain combines TRBV6-9 with TRBJ1-3; D uncertain. Looked up from germline, CDR1 is MNHGY and CDR2 is SVAAGI. Trimming cost V 3 bases and J 3 bases, with 9 bases left between them. This CDR3 is built from 14 residues. Written as DNA, the CDR3 is TGTGCCAGCAGTTACTTGTTGGATGGAAACACCATATATTTT. This gives the protein CASSYLLDGNTIYF.